The clone carrying this T cell receptor beta chain was found many times. This entry comes from a study of T cells in Graves' hyperthyroidism and ophthalmopathy. Germline CDR1 and CDR2: DFQATT and SNEGSKA (reference sequence). This CDR3 is 13 amino acids long. Researchers took RNA transcripts and amplified the TCR beta CDR3 regions from them. Carried out on the TCR CDR3, a first-round RT-PCR used the HTBI primer set. TCRdb used MiXCR to reprocess the multiplex PCR reads, holding one entry per CDR3 protein. The table records 95,000 to 110,000 distinct CDR3 sequences, about 50% of them present only once.

The TCR sequence derives from a man between 40 and 49 years old with Graves' hyperthyroidism. The chain couples TRBV20-1 to TRBJ2-7; 12 bases are shared with TRBD2. The sample comprised blood. CDR3 in DNA: TGCAGGGTAAAGACTAGCGGGAGCTACGAGCAGTACTTC. This sequence encodes CRVKTSGSYEQYF.